The clone carrying this T cell receptor (beta chain) showed up just once. Its target is not known. This CDR3 has 16 residues. Trimming left V 4 bases short and J 3 bases short, with 17 bases between. Germline CDR1 SGHRS, CDR2 YFSETQ. The sample comes from a study of cytomegalovirus exposure and HLA in healthy donors. Turning to the study itself: Sequencing of approximately 190 million T cells in an earlier analysis found 95 million to 120 million unique TCR beta sequences.

With 60 Vbeta and 13 Jbeta primers, the PCR was carried out. Generated by immunoSEQ multiplex PCR, the TCRdb table keeps only in-frame clones and is missing some. Among some 110,000 clones, 83% were seen once, and the ten largest hold roughly 6.1%. Findings and limits, study-wide: As a later analysis revealed, the rate of TCR association differed by HLA locus, with DRB1 most and HLA-C fewest. A later analysis by the authors found several of the most significant clusters apparently linked to common viral pathogens. According to the study, 150 to 200 TCR beta chains were cytomegalovirus-associated.

The chain combines TRBV5-1 with TRBJ2-1; possibly TRBD1 for D (6 bases). The origin of this receptor is a man younger than 35 in good health and CMV-seronegative. Sequenced material: PBMCs. The CDR3 DNA is TGCGCCAGCAGCGCTCCAAGGGACAATAGCTACAATGAGCAGTTCTTC. It codes for CASSAPRDNSYNEQFF.